This T cell receptor (beta chain) was recovered during a study of cytomegalovirus exposure and HLA in healthy donors. Study findings and constraints: In a later analysis, about 17,000 TCR beta sequences were associated with HLA alleles at 0.05 false discovery rate. The availability of immune exposure information extended only to CMV serostatus.

For this clone: Its antigen is as yet unknown.

Both 60 Vbeta primers and 13 Jbeta primers went into the PCR. Method: immunoSEQ multiplex PCR; TCRdb's copy keeps in-frame clones and lacks some. The data contain roughly 120,000 clones, 65% to 80% of them seen just once; the ten biggest clones take up less than 3.5%. CDR3 length: 15 residues. The V gene's germline CDR1 is MNHNS and CDR2 SASEGT. What was sequenced was PBMCs. The V and J genes are TRBV6-1 and TRBJ2-5; a possible D gene is TRBD2 (6 bases). The J call may be wrong; the DNA end is better matched by TRBJ2-7. The TCR originated in a woman aged 40 to 50 in good health and CMV-seropositive. In DNA form, the CDR3 reads TGTGCCAGCAGTGATTCTAATCTAGGACTAAGCGAGCAGTACTTC. Amino acids: CASSDSNLGLSEQYF.